Listed below are T cell receptor beta chains from one sample, sequenced in a study of T cells after yellow fever vaccination. TCRdb fed the 5' RACE reads into MiXCR, producing one record per CDR3 protein. The sample holds about 340,000 distinct CDR3 sequences, approximately 13% seen once. The source was CD4+ T cells sorted from PBMCs, collected 15 days after the yellow fever booster vaccination. The receptor set was obtained from a man younger than 35 who received the YFV17D yellow fever vaccine. The CDR3 runs from the conserved cysteine through the conserved F or W. A D gene is named only where the DNA matches it firmly. A row's size may be missing; if present it is once, few, many or a size class.

>TRBD2|TRBJ2-3|TRBV7-9|-
CASSAPTSGGVTDTQYF
TGTGCCAGCAGCGCACCGACTAGCGGGGGGGTCACAGATACGCAGTATTTT
>TRBD1|TRBJ2-4|TRBV12-3/TRBV12-4|-
CASSETGGAENIQYF
TGTGCCAGCAGCGAGACAGGGGGGGCGGAAAACATTCAGTACTTC
>TRBD1|TRBJ1-1|TRBV12-3/TRBV12-4|few
CASSLIQGAPEAFF
TGTGCCAGCAGCCTGATCCAGGGGGCCCCTGAAGCTTTCTTT
>-|TRBJ2-2|TRBV13|-
CASSLVIYGEFSGELFF
TGTGCCAGCAGCTTAGTGATATATGGCGAGTTCAGCGGGGAGCTGTTTTTT
>-|TRBJ2-5|TRBV4-3|-
CASSQDRPASQYF
TGCGCCAGCAGCCAAGACCGACCGGCGTCCCAGTACTTC
>-|TRBJ2-1|TRBV18|-
CASSPPGLGSGHEQFF
TGTGCCAGCTCACCACCTGGCCTCGGCTCGGGTCATGAGCAGTTCTTC
>-|TRBJ2-2|TRBV7-3|-
CASSLPGWTGELFF
TGTGCCAGCAGCTTACCGGGGTGGACCGGGGAGCTGTTTTTT
>-|TRBJ2-3|TRBV9|many
CASSAGFGGAITDTQYF
TGTGCCAGCAGCGCAGGATTTGGCGGAGCGATCACAGATACGCAGTATTTT
>-|TRBJ2-3|TRBV7-6|few
CASSPSSATDTQYF
TGTGCCAGCAGCCCCTCGTCCGCCACAGATACGCAGTATTTT
>-|TRBJ2-5|TRBV12-3/TRBV12-4|-
CASSLQGGGIETQYF
TGTGCCAGCAGTTTGCAGGGTGGGGGTATTGAGACCCAGTACTTC
>-|TRBJ2-7|TRBV27|-
CASSQKPGRGYEQYF
TGTGCCAGCAGTCAAAAGCCCGGGAGAGGCTACGAGCAGTACTTC
>-|TRBJ2-3|TRBV24-1|-
CATSDSWGRGTDTQYF
TGTGCCACCAGTGATTCCTGGGGCAGGGGCACAGATACGCAGTATTTT
>-|TRBJ1-2|TRBV7-2|-
CASSPRQVIYGYTF
TGTGCCAGCAGCCCGCGACAGGTCATCTATGGCTACACCTTC
>TRBD2|TRBJ2-3|TRBV7-2|-
CASSPAGGGTDTQYF
TGTGCCAGCAGCCCAGCGGGGGGGGGCACAGATACGCAGTATTTT
>TRBD1|TRBJ2-1|TRBV5-1|-
CASSLDRAYNEQFF
TGCGCCAGCAGCCTAGACAGGGCCTACAATGAGCAGTTCTTC
>-|TRBJ2-2|TRBV28|-
CASYGSNTGELFF
TGTGCCAGCTACGGCTCGAACACCGGGGAGCTGTTTTTT
>TRBD1|TRBJ1-1|TRBV5-1|many
CASIRGAEAFF
TGCGCCAGTATCAGGGGGGCTGAAGCTTTCTTT
>TRBD1|TRBJ1-4|TRBV7-9|few
CASTPGPGGEKLFF
TGTGCCAGCACTCCCGGGCCAGGGGGTGAAAAACTGTTTTTT
>-|TRBJ1-2|TRBV10-3|-
CAISTLMETAGGYTF
TGTGCCATCAGTACCCTGATGGAGACAGCCGGAGGCTACACCTTC
>-|TRBJ1-2|TRBV25-1|many
CASSDIISNYGYTF
TGTGCCAGCAGTGATATTATCTCTAACTATGGCTACACCTTC
>-|TRBJ1-6|TRBV6-5|-
CASSWGSGGAGNSPLHF
TGTGCCAGCAGTTGGGGATCGGGGGGGGCAGGAAATTCACCCCTCCACTTT
>-|TRBJ2-5|TRBV14|-
CASSQVPWGKDEFETQYF
TGTGCCAGCAGCCAAGTTCCGTGGGGGAAGGATGAGTTCGAGACCCAGTACTTC
>TRBD1|TRBJ2-1|TRBV7-9|-
CASSSLGQGPFF
TGTGCCAGCAGCTCTCTGGGACAGGGACCGTTCTTC
>-|TRBJ2-3|TRBV5-1|many
CASSSTVSTDTQYF
TGCGCCAGCAGCTCCACAGTAAGCACAGATACGCAGTATTTT
>TRBD1|TRBJ1-2|TRBV28|-
CASRGPGQGSGYTF
TGTGCCAGCAGAGGGCCGGGACAGGGGTCTGGCTACACCTTC
>-|TRBJ2-3|TRBV24-1|few
CATASGTVVDTQYF
TGTGCCACTGCTTCTGGTACAGTGGTAGATACGCAGTATTTT
>TRBD1|TRBJ1-5|TRBV28|-
CASSSAGGHNQPQHF
TGTGCCAGCAGTTCAGCAGGGGGCCATAATCAGCCCCAGCATTTT
>-|TRBJ1-6|TRBV20-1|few
CSARHRVGNSPLHF
TGCAGTGCGCGACACAGGGTCGGCAATTCACCCCTCCACTTT
>-|TRBJ1-1|TRBV29-1|few
CSLQGMNTEAFF
TGCAGCTTACAGGGAATGAACACTGAAGCTTTCTTT
>-|TRBJ2-3|TRBV12-3/TRBV12-4|few
CASSFGHHTDTQYF
TGTGCCAGCAGTTTCGGCCACCACACAGATACGCAGTATTTT
>TRBD1|TRBJ2-5|TRBV4-1|many
CASSRYRGQETQYF
TGCGCCAGCAGCAGATACAGGGGCCAAGAGACCCAGTACTTC
>TRBD1|TRBJ1-5|TRBV10-3|-
CATRTGGGQPQHF
TGTGCCACCCGGACAGGGGGCGGACAGCCCCAGCATTTT
>-|TRBJ1-2|TRBV4-3|-
CASSQEGRGYTF
TGCGCCAGCAGCCAAGAGGGTAGAGGCTACACCTTC
>-|TRBJ2-3|TRBV6-2/TRBV6-3|few
CASSYGLPSTDTQYF
TGTGCCAGCAGTTATGGACTACCTAGCACAGATACGCAGTATTTT
>TRBD2|TRBJ2-5|TRBV7-8|many
CASSSGAGGYQETQYF
TGTGCCAGCAGTTCAGGAGCGGGGGGGTACCAAGAGACCCAGTACTTC
>-|TRBJ1-1|TRBV29-1|few
CSVDVWQNTEAFF
TGCAGCGTTGATGTTTGGCAAAACACTGAAGCTTTCTTT
>TRBD2|TRBJ2-1|TRBV7-2|-
CASSLVAVAGGSYNEQFF
TGTGCCAGCAGCTTAGTCGCCGTAGCGGGGGGCTCCTACAATGAGCAGTTCTTC
>-|TRBJ1-4|TRBV4-1|-
CASSDGPRDPTTNEKLFF
TGCGCCAGCAGCGACGGACCCCGGGATCCGACAACTAATGAAAAACTGTTTTTT
>TRBD1|TRBJ2-7|TRBV7-2|-
CASSSGQGSYEQYF
TGTGCCAGCAGCTCGGGACAGGGCTCCTACGAGCAGTACTTC
>-|TRBJ2-7|TRBV5-5|-
CASSHRPGDREQYF
TGTGCCAGCAGCCACCGACCCGGCGATAGGGAGCAGTACTTC